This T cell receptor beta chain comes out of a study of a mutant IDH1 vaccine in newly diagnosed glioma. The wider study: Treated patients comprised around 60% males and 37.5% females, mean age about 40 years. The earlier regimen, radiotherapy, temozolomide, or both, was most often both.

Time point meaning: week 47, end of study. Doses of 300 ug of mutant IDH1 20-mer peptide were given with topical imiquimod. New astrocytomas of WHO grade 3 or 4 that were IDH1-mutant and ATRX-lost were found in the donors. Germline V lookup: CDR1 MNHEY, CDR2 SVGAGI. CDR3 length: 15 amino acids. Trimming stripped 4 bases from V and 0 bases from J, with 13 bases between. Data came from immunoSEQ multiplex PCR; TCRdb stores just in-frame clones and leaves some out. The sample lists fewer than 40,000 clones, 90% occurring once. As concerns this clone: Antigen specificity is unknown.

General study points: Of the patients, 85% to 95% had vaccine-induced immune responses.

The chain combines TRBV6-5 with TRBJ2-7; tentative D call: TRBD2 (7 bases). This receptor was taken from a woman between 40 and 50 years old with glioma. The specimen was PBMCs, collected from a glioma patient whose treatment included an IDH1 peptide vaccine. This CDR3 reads CASSSRGGYSYEQYF. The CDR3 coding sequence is TGTGCCAGCAGTTCGAGGGGGGGGTACTCCTACGAGCAGTACTTC.